Presented here are 14 T cell receptor beta chains from one specimen sequenced in a study of blood T cell repertoires in COVID-19. Sequencing used immunoSEQ multiplex PCR; TCRdb keeps in-frame clones, though not all of them. The sample shows around 200,000 clones, around 86% of them seen only once. Source material: peripheral blood. These receptor sequences come from a middle-aged man with acute or convalescent COVID-19.

V usage is TRBV7-2 and J usage is TRBJ1-4, with D unresolved. Between the trimmed V and J ends, which lost 5 bases and 4 bases, there was a span of 11 bases. The CDR3 loop spans 14 amino acids. Germline CDR1 reads SGHTA; CDR2 reads FQGNSA. The chain's CDR3 is CASSPSIINEKLFF. In DNA, the CDR3 is TGTGCCAGCAGCCCGAGCATCATTAATGAAAAACTGTTTTTT.

The chain uses TRBV9 and TRBJ2-3; maybe TRBD1 (6 bases). Trimming stripped 3 bases from V and 2 bases from J, with 13 bases between. The V gene's germline CDR1 is SGDLS and CDR2 YYNGEE. The CDR3 extends over 15 amino acids. CDR3 protein: CASSGQVKNTDTQYF. The CDR3 DNA follows: TGTGCCAGCAGCGGACAGGTTAAGAACACAGATACGCAGTATTTT.

DNA of the CDR3: TGTGCCAGCAGCCTAGGACTTAGCCCCCCACCGAGCACTGAAGCTTTCTTT. Protein: CASSLGLSPPPSTEAFF. This rearrangement joins TRBV3-1 (or the pseudogene TRBV3-2) to TRBJ1-1; unclear D gene. Trimming pared 4 bases from V and 4 bases from J, leaving 22 bases between. This CDR3 spans 17 amino acids. Germline CDR1 is LGHDT and CDR2 is YNNKEL (reference sequence).

This clone was found once. The chain recombines TRBV6-4 with TRBJ2-1, with 7 bases aligning to TRBD1. Germline values: CDR1 MRHNA, CDR2 SNTAGT. The junction had 12 bases not matched to a gene; V was cut back by 6 bases and J by 13 bases. CDR3 size: 13 residues. CDR3 coding DNA: TGTGCCAGCAGCGCCACTAGGGGGACAGTTCAGTTCTTC. It yields the protein CASSATRGTVQFF.

The gene calls are TRBV10-1 and TRBJ1-3, with D unresolved. The V end lost 7 bases, the J end lost 4 bases, and 5 bases lay between the germline ends. This CDR3 comprises 11 residues. Germline V CDR1 and CDR2: WNHNN, SYGVQD (reference sequence). The CDR3 nucleotides read TGCGCCAGCACGACAGGAAACACCATATATTTT. The encoded protein is CASTTGNTIYF.

The chain couples TRBV4-3 to TRBJ1-6; 7 positions match TRBD1. This CDR3 spans 15 amino acids. CDR1 is LGHNA and CDR2 is YSLEER in the germline V gene. V lost 0 bases, J lost 9 bases, and 5 bases stayed unmatched. The CDR3 sequence is CASSQEGDRSSPLHF. CDR3 sequence (DNA): TGCGCCAGCAGCCAAGAAGGGGACAGAAGTTCACCCCTCCACTTT.

CDR3 region: CASSESGVRTEAFF. CDR3 sequence (DNA): TGCGCCAGCAGTGAGTCAGGGGTGAGGACTGAAGCTTTCTTT. The chain uses TRBV10-2 and TRBJ1-1; weak D call: TRBD1 (5 bases). Trimming pared 0 bases from V and 5 bases from J, leaving 10 bases between. The CDR3 sequence is 14 residues long. CDR1 and CDR2 (germline): WSHSY, SAAADI.

The chain employs TRBV19 and TRBJ2-2; 10 bases line up with TRBD1. J gave up 5 bases and V 5 bases, and 8 bases lay outside the gene matches. This CDR3 spans 16 amino acids. Germline CDR1 LNHDA, CDR2 SQIVND (reference sequence). For the CDR3, the DNA is TGTGCCAGTAGTGCCGACAGGGGGCGATTAACCGGGGAGCTGTTTTTT. Its protein is CASSADRGRLTGELFF. The whole variable domain, remainder taken from reference TRBV19 and TRBJ2-2, is DGGITQSPKYLFRKEGQNVTLSCEQNLNHDAMYWYRQDPGQGLRLIYYSQIVNDFQKGDIAEGYSVSREKKESFPLTVTSAQKNPTAFYLCASSADRGRLTGELFFGEGSRLTVL.

V usage is TRBV10-3 and J usage is TRBJ1-2; D might be TRBD1 (5 bases). Trimming cost V 3 bases and J 10 bases, with 15 bases left between them. This CDR3 is built from 13 residues. The V gene's germline CDR1 is ENHRY and CDR2 SYGVKD. The CDR3 sequence is CAISDLPGDSYTF. In nucleotides, the CDR3 is TGTGCCATCAGTGACTTACCGGGGGACTCCTACACCTTC.

The chain has TRBV4-2 and TRBJ1-2, with 7 bases fitting TRBD1. This CDR3 region has 16 residues. After removal of 6 bases from V and 0 bases from J, the junction contained 10 bases not matched to a gene. Germline assignment: CDR1 LGHNA and CDR2 YNFKEQ. This CDR3 is CASSPPGTETNYGYTF. In DNA form, the CDR3 reads TGTGCCAGCAGTCCACCGGGGACAGAAACTAACTATGGCTACACCTTC.

The chain recombines TRBV6-5 with TRBJ1-6; weak D call: TRBD1 (6 bases). Between the trimmed V and J ends, which lost 5 bases and 7 bases, there was a span of 15 bases. In germline, CDR1 is MNHEY, CDR2 SVGAGI. This CDR3 spans 15 amino acids. The CDR3 loop reads CASSIAGEKNSPLHF. DNA of the CDR3: TGTGCCAGCAGTATCGCAGGGGAGAAAAATTCACCCCTCCACTTT.

The chain combines TRBV14 with TRBJ1-2; D is undetermined. From germline, CDR1 is SGHDN and CDR2 FVKESK. V was cut by 5 bases and J by 0 bases, with 7 bases left in between. The length of the CDR3 is 13 residues. CDR3 region: CASSVGANYGYTF. CDR3 nucleotide sequence: TGTGCCAGCAGCGTGGGAGCTAACTATGGCTACACCTTC.

DNA of the CDR3: TGTGCCAGCGGATGGGACAGGGGGGTGCGTAATTCACCCCTCCACTTT. It specifies CASGWDRGVRNSPLHF. This chain uses TRBV27 with TRBJ1-6, with TRBD1 matching 11 bases. Germline lookup yields CDR1 MNHEY and CDR2 SMNVEV (reference sequence). V trimming: 8 bases; J trimming: 6 bases; junction bases outside the gene matches: 9. The CDR3 runs 16 residues.

The chain uses TRBV5-1 and TRBJ2-1; D not certain. CDR1 is SGHRS, CDR2 YFSETQ, per germline. The CDR3 is 14 amino acids. Trimming pared 5 bases from V and 2 bases from J, leaving 11 bases between. CDR3 coding DNA: TGCGCCAGCAGTACCGACACGACCTACAATGAGCAGTTCTTC. Translation gives CASSTDTTYNEQFF.